These T cell receptor beta chains were read from a single sample in a study of spatial heterogeneity in lung cancer. TCRdb reprocessed the 5' RACE reads via MiXCR and lists one record per CDR3 protein. This table has tens of thousands of distinct CDR3 sequences, more than 7% appearing once. The material was PBMCs, obtained at surgery. All receptors derive from a female donor with early-stage non-small cell lung cancer. CDR3s include the opening cysteine and the closing phenylalanine or tryptophan. A D gene is named only where the DNA matches it firmly. Rows give clone size only sometimes, using once, few, many, or a class for an expanded clone.

j_gene,v_gene,d_gene,abundance,CDR3nt,CDR3aa
TRBJ2-7,TRBV7-9,-,-,TGTGCCAGCAGCCCCCGAGGGCAGCCGTCCTACGAGCAGTACTTC,CASSPRGQPSYEQYF
TRBJ2-6,TRBV28,TRBD2,few,TGTGCCAGCAGGACCCTACTAGCGGGAGTATCTGGGGCCAACGTCCTGACTTTC,CASRTLLAGVSGANVLTF
TRBJ2-7,TRBV19,-,-,TGTGCCAGTAGTATTAGTGGTCTTTACGAGCAGTACTTC,CASSISGLYEQYF
TRBJ1-4,TRBV4-1,-,many,TGCGCCAGCAGCCATATCGGACGGCTGGAAAAACTGTTTTTT,CASSHIGRLEKLFF
TRBJ2-7,TRBV7-2,-,-,TGTGCCAGCAGCGTCGTCGGCTCCTACGAGCAGTACTTC,CASSVVGSYEQYF
TRBJ1-6,TRBV27,TRBD1,many,TGTGCCAGCAGGACACGAGACAGGGGATACTCACCCCTCCACTTT,CASRTRDRGYSPLHF
TRBJ2-7,TRBV27,TRBD1,many,TGTGCCAGCAGTTTATTGGGGGACAGGGGTTTTGACGAGCAGTACTTC,CASSLLGDRGFDEQYF
TRBJ1-1,TRBV6-6,-,few,TGTGCCAGCAGTGCCTCGAGCGGGGTCAGAACTGAAGCTTTCTTT,CASSASSGVRTEAFF
TRBJ2-2,TRBV4-3,-,many,TGCGCCAGCAGCCGAGAGCCAACCCTTACAGGTTACACCGGGGAGCTGTTTTTT,CASSREPTLTGYTGELFF
TRBJ1-2,TRBV12-3/TRBV12-4,-,many,TGTGCCAGCAGTTTTGCAGGAAACTATGGCTACACCTTC,CASSFAGNYGYTF
TRBJ2-3,TRBV11-3,-,-,TGTGCCAGCAGCTTGGACCAGTCAACGCAGTATTTT,CASSLDQSTQYF
TRBJ2-5,TRBV5-1,-,many,TGCGCCAGCAGACGGACACTCAACGGCAGGGAGACCCAGTACTTC,CASRRTLNGRETQYF
TRBJ2-7,TRBV7-9,-,many,TGTGCCAGCAGCTTAGTTGCGGGGCCGTGGGAGCAGTACTTC,CASSLVAGPWEQYF
TRBJ2-7,TRBV4-2,TRBD2,many,TGTGCCAGCAGCCAAGGGCTAGCGGGGGGCCGCCTCTACGAGCAGTACTTC,CASSQGLAGGRLYEQYF
TRBJ2-1,TRBV10-2,TRBD2,many,TGCGCCAGCAGTGAGTTAGCGGGAGTGAACTCCTACAATGAGCAGTTCTTC,CASSELAGVNSYNEQFF
TRBJ1-1,TRBV5-1,-,-,TGCGCCAGCAGCTTGCACAGGGTGAACACTGAAGCTTTCTTT,CASSLHRVNTEAFF
TRBJ2-5,TRBV7-8,-,few,TGTGCCAGCAGCTTAGGGCTAGAAGAGACCCAGTACTTC,CASSLGLEETQYF
TRBJ2-7,TRBV5-6,-,many,TGTGCCAGCAGCCCTTATCGACAGCCCTACGAGCAGTACTTC,CASSPYRQPYEQYF
TRBJ1-5,TRBV5-1,TRBD1,many,TGCGCCAGCAGCCGAGGGACAGGGTTAGGTCAGCCCCAGCATTTT,CASSRGTGLGQPQHF
TRBJ2-6,TRBV18,-,-,TGTGCCAGCTCACCACGGGGGAGTAGCTCTGGGGCCAACGTCCTGACTTTC,CASSPRGSSSGANVLTF
TRBJ2-3,TRBV5-1,-,-,TGCGCCAGCAGCTTTCTCGTGGCAGATACGCAGTATTTT,CASSFLVADTQYF
TRBJ2-3,TRBV5-1,-,many,TGCGCCAGCAGCTTGATCGAGAGGGCTACGCAGTATTTT,CASSLIERATQYF
TRBJ1-5,TRBV7-2,-,few,TGTGCCAGCAGCTTAGAGGGTTATAGCAATCAGCCCCAGCATTTT,CASSLEGYSNQPQHF
TRBJ2-7,TRBV5-1,-,-,TGCGCCAGCAGCTTGCAGGCCGGGACCTACGAGCAGTACTTC,CASSLQAGTYEQYF